This TCR beta chain was captured by sequencing in a study of T cell changes during pregnancy in multiple sclerosis. TCRdb's table, derived via immunoSEQ multiplex PCR, lists solely in-frame clones and lacks some. The data show about 74,000 clones, with roughly 90% seen just once and 1.4% held by the top ten. This CDR3 contains 13 residues. CDR1 and CDR2 (germline): SGHNT, YYREEE (reference sequence). V shed 9 bases, J shed 0 bases, and the junction held 3 bases outside the gene matches. In its sample, this clone was seen once. Sequencing was performed on peripheral blood, taken in the third trimester of pregnancy. The gene calls are TRBV5-4 and TRBJ1-3; 7 nucleotides line up with TRBD1. This TCR was sampled from a female donor with multiple sclerosis, enrolled in a pregnancy study. CDR3 loop: CAIGQDSGNTIYF. The CDR3 DNA reads as TGTGCCATCGGACAGGACTCTGGAAACACCATATATTTT.